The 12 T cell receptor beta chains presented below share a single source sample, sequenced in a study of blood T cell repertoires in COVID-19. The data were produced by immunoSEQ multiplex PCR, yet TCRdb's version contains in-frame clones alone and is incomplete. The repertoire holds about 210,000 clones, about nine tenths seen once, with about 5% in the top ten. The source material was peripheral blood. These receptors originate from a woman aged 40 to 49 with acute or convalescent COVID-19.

CDR3 coding DNA: TGTGCCAGCAGCGTAGGTTGGGGAGGAGGGACCCAGTACTTC. Protein sequence: CASSVGWGGGTQYF. J is TRBJ2-5 and V is TRBV9, with D possibly TRBD2 on 6 matching bases. Germline CDR1 and CDR2: SGDLS and YYNGEE. This CDR3 comprises 14 residues. Deletions cut 0 bases from V and 7 bases from J, with 13 bases between.

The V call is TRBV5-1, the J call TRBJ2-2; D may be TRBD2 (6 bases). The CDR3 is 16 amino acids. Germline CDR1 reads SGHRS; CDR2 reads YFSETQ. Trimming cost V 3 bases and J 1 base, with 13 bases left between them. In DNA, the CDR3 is TGCGCCAGCAGCTCTTCCGCGGGGCAGAACACCGGGGAGCTGTTTTTT. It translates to CASSSSAGQNTGELFF.

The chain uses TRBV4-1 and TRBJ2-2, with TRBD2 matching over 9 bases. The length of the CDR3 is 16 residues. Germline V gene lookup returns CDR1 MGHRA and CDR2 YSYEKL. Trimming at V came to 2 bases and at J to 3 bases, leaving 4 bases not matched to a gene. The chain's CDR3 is CASSQWAGGDTGELFF. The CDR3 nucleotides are TGCGCCAGCAGCCAATGGGCGGGGGGGGACACCGGGGAGCTGTTTTTT.

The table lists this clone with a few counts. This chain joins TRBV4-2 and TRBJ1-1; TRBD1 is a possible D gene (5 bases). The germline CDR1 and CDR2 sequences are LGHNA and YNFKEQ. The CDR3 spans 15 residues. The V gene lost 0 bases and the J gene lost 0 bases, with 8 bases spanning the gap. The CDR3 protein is CASSQEGRLNTEAFF. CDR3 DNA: TGTGCCAGCAGCCAAGAGGGGCGGTTGAACACTGAAGCTTTCTTT.

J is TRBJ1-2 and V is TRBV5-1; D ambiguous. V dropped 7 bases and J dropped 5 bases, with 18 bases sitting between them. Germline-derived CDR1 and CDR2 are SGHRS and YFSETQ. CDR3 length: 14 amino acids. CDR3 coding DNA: TGCGCCAGCTCCCCGAGGGAGATCTTATATGGCTACACCTTC. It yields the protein CASSPREILYGYTF.

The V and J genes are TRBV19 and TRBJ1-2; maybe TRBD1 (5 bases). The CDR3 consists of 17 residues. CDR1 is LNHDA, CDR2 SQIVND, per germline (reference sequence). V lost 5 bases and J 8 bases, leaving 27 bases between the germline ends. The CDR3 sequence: CASSFLLDSRSLGGYTF. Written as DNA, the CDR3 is TGTGCCAGTAGTTTCCTCCTCGACAGCCGCTCACTGGGAGGCTACACCTTC.

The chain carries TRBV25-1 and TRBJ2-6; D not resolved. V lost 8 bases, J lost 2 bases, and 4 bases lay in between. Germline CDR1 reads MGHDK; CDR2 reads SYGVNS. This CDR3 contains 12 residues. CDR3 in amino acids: CASGAGANVLTF. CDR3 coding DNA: TGTGCCAGCGGAGCTGGGGCCAACGTCCTGACTTTC.

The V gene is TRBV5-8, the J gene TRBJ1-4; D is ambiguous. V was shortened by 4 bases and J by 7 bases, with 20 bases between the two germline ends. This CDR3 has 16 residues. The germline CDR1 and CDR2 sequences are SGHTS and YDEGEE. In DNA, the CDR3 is TGTGCCAGCAGCCCCCCGGTGAGGAGGGTCCGTGAAAAACTGTTTTTT. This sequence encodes CASSPPVRRVREKLFF.

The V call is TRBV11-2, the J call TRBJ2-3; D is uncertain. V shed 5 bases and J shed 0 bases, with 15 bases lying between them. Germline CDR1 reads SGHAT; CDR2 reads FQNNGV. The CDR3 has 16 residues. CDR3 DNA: TGTGCCAGCAGCAAATTCCCCATGGGCAGCACAGATACGCAGTATTTT. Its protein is CASSKFPMGSTDTQYF.

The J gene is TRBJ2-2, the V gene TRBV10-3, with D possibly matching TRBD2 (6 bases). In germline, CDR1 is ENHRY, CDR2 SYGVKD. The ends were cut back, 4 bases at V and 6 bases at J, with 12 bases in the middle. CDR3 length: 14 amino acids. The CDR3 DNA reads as TGTGCCATCAGTGCCTCGGGGGAGGCCGGGGAGCTGTTTTTT. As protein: CAISASGEAGELFF.

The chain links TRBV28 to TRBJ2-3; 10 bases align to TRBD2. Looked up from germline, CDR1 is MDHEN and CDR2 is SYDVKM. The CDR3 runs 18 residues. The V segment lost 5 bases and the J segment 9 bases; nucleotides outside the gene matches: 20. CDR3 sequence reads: CASSTPLSLLAGQGTQYF. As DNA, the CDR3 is TGTGCCAGCAGTACTCCCCTGTCCTTACTAGCGGGGCAGGGAACGCAGTATTTT.

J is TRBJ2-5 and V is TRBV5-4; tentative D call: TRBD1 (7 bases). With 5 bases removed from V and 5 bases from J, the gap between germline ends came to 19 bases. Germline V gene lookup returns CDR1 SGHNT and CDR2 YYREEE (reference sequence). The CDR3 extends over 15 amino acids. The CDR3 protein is CASSSRQGEVETQYF. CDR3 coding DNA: TGTGCCAGCAGTTCCCGCCAGGGGGAGGTGGAGACCCAGTACTTC.